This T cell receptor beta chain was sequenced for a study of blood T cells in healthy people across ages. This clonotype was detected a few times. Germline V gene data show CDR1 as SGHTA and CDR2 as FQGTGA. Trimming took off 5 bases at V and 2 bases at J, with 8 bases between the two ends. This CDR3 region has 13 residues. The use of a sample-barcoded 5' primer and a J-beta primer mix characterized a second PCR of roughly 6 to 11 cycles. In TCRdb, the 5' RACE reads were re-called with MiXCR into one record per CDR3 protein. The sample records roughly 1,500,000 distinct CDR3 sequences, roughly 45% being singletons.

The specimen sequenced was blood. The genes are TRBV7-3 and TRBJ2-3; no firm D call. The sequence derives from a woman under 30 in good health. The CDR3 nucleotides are TGTGCCAGCAGCCACTCCCCCACAGATACGCAGTATTTT. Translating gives CASSHSPTDTQYF.